A single sample is the source of the 15 T cell receptor beta chains below, sequenced in a study of cytomegalovirus exposure and HLA in healthy donors. The PCR employed 60 Vbeta primers together with 13 Jbeta primers. Assay: immunoSEQ multiplex PCR; the TCRdb copy retains only in-frame clones and omits some. The sample has tens of thousands of clones, 60% to 75% seen once; the top ten hold 9.1%. Specimen: PBMCs. Receptor source: a woman aged 45-60 years in good health and CMV-seronegative.

This clone occurred once. The chain uses TRBV19 and TRBJ2-6; the D is unclear. The V gene's germline CDR1 is LNHDA and CDR2 SQIVND (reference sequence). The V gene lost 0 bases and the J gene lost 1 base, with 13 bases spanning the gap. This CDR3 has 18 amino acids. In nucleotides, the CDR3 is TGTGCCAGTAGTATAGAAGCAGCACTACCGTCTGGGGCCAACGTCCTGACTTTC. Residues: CASSIEAALPSGANVLTF.

V is TRBV5-1 and J is TRBJ2-3, with a possible D match to TRBD2 (6 bases). CDR3 length equals 13 residues. Germline V CDR1 and CDR2: SGHRS, YFSETQ. Between the trimmed V and J ends, which lost 7 bases and 3 bases, there was a span of 12 bases. The CDR3 here is CASAPGGTDTQYF. The CDR3 coding sequence is TGCGCCAGCGCACCCGGGGGTACAGATACGCAGTATTTT. Full variable domain (outside the CDR3, taken from reference TRBV5-1 and TRBJ2-3): KAGVTQTPRYLIKTRGQQVTLSCSPISGHRSVSWYQQTPGQGLQFLFEYFSETQRNKGNFPGRFSGRQFSNSRSEMNVSTLELGDSALYLCASAPGGTDTQYFGPGTRLTVL.

The chain recombines TRBV5-1 with TRBJ2-3; D possibly corresponds to TRBD2 (5 bases). Trimming removed 1 base at V and 4 bases at J, with 10 bases between. Germline CDR1 reads SGHRS; CDR2 reads YFSETQ. This CDR3 has 14 residues. CDR3 DNA sequence: TGCGCCAGCAGCTTGACTCCGAGGGCAGATACGCAGTATTTT. It is translated as CASSLTPRADTQYF.

J is TRBJ2-7 and V is TRBV7-8; tentatively, D is TRBD2 (6 bases). Germline V gene lookup returns CDR1 SGHVS and CDR2 FQNEAQ. The CDR3 is made up of 14 amino acids. V lost 5 bases to trimming and J lost 6 bases, with 17 bases between them. The CDR3 spells CASSAGSIAREQYF. CDR3 bases: TGTGCCAGCAGCGCGGGATCGATAGCCCGCGAGCAGTACTTC.

Details on this clone: Mismatch with germline at one junction end may stem from a read error. V and J are TRBV2 and TRBJ1-1, with D unclear. The V gene's germline CDR1 is SNHLY and CDR2 FYNNEI. The CDR3 contains 14 residues. Here the CDR3 reads CASREGLLNTEAFF. The CDR3 DNA reads TGTGCCAGCAGGGAAGGACTTCTGAACACTGAAGCTTTCTTT.

The chain recombines TRBV25-1 with TRBJ1-1, with 7 bases that match TRBD1. Germline V gene data show CDR1 as MGHDK and CDR2 as SYGVNS. The CDR3 loop spans 13 amino acids. V lost 3 bases, J lost 6 bases, and 4 bases stayed unmatched. CDR3 coding DNA: TGTGCCAGCAGTGAGGAAACAGGGGCTGAAGCTTTCTTT. This sequence encodes CASSEETGAEAFF.

This sequence joins TRBV28 and TRBJ1-5, with D perhaps matching TRBD1 (5 bases). This CDR3 has 15 residues. CDR1 and CDR2 (germline): MDHEN, SYDVKM. V dropped 5 bases and J dropped 2 bases, with 13 bases sitting between them. CDR3 region: CASSLIIQGNQPQHF. CDR3 sequence (DNA): TGTGCCAGCAGTCTAATCATACAGGGCAATCAGCCCCAGCATTTT. Combining the CDR3 with reference TRBV28 and TRBJ1-5 gives the whole variable domain DVKVTQSSRYLVKRTGEKVFLECVQDMDHENMFWYRQDPGLGLRLIYFSYDVKMKEKGDIPEGYSVSREKKERFSLILESASTNQTSMYLCASSLIIQGNQPQHFGDGTRLSIL.

V gene TRBV25-1 combines with J gene TRBJ1-1, with unresolved D. Between the trimmed V and J ends, which lost 1 base and 3 bases, there was a span of 12 bases. This CDR3 contains 15 residues. CDR1 is MGHDK, CDR2 SYGVNS, per germline. The CDR3 sequence is CASSESLSGYTEAFF. The CDR3 DNA sequence: TGTGCCAGCAGTGAATCCCTAAGCGGGTACACTGAAGCTTTCTTT.

The CDR3 DNA reads as TGTGCCGTCCTCCAGGGGCCCTCTGGAAACACCATATATTTT. Translation: CAVLQGPSGNTIYF. V usage is TRBV7-9 and J usage is TRBJ1-3, with a possible D match to TRBD1 (6 bases). Germline V CDR1 and CDR2: SEHNR, FQNEAQ (reference sequence). Trimming removed 11 bases from V and 0 bases from J, with 14 bases in between. The CDR3 runs 14 residues.

This clone appeared once. CDR3 DNA sequence: TGTGCCAGCAGCCTCGTGCCGGGACACTTAAAACTCCTGCCGAGGCCCCAGCATTTT. Its translation is CASSLVPGHLKLLPRPQHF. This rearrangement joins TRBV21-1 to TRBJ1-5; TRBD1, the D gene given by the table, was not confirmed from the DNA. TRBV21-1 is classified as a pseudogene. This CDR3 has 19 amino acids.

The chain has TRBV6-1 and TRBJ2-3; 8 nucleotides line up with TRBD1. The V and J ends lost 6 bases and 0 bases, in that order; junction bases with no gene match: 5. The CDR3 extends over 15 amino acids. Germline CDR1 is MNHNS and CDR2 is SASEGT. CDR3 DNA sequence: TGTGCCAGCAGCTTGGGGGACAGGAGCACAGATACGCAGTATTTT. This translates into CASSLGDRSTDTQYF.

The V call is TRBV18, the J call TRBJ2-6; 7 nucleotides line up with TRBD1. The CDR3 length is 17 residues. The V and J ends lost 3 bases and 2 bases, in that order; junction bases with no gene match: 7. Germline V CDR1 and CDR2: KGHSH, LQKENI. In nucleotides, the CDR3 is TGTGCCAGCTCACCCACAGGGGAAGTGGCTGGGGCCAACGTCCTGACTTTC. Its protein product is CASSPTGEVAGANVLTF.

The J gene is TRBJ2-3, the V gene TRBV30; D not resolved. Trimming took off 5 bases at V and 4 bases at J, with 13 bases between the two ends. The germline CDR1 and CDR2 sequences are GTSNPN and SVGIG (reference sequence). The CDR3 length is 13 residues. The CDR3: CAWRVPVPDTQYF. The CDR3 coding sequence is TGTGCCTGGCGGGTCCCGGTTCCAGATACGCAGTATTTT.

About this clone: Other nucleotide sequences from this sample produce the same CDR3. The V and J genes are TRBV5-8 and TRBJ1-6; the match to TRBD1 covers 7 bases. This CDR3 has 14 amino acids. Trimming took 1 base from V and 7 from J; bases not matched to a gene: 2. CDR1 SGHTS and CDR2 YDEGEE come from the germline V gene. Written as DNA, the CDR3 is TGTGCCAGCAGCTTGAGACAGGGCAATTCACCCCTCCACTTT. Translation gives CASSLRQGNSPLHF.

The chain couples TRBV4-1 to TRBJ2-1, with D perhaps TRBD2 (6 bases). Germline loops: CDR1 MGHRA, CDR2 YSYEKL. The length of the CDR3 is 15 residues. Trimming removed 4 bases at V and 13 bases at J, with 23 bases between. CDR3 amino acids: CASSLEWAGRMGQFF. The CDR3 DNA sequence: TGCGCCAGCAGCCTAGAGTGGGCGGGACGGATGGGACAGTTCTTC.